The 14 T cell receptor beta chains below were found in one sample sequenced in a study of metastatic and nonmetastatic thyroid tumors. TCRdb reprocessed the PCR reads via MiXCR. The sample records some 15,000 clones, approximately 31% being singletons. Not a single patient had been given any form of treatment at any point before undergoing thyroid surgery. The sequenced material came from tumor tissue. These receptors originate from a male donor with papillary thyroid cancer or a benign thyroid nodule (not recorded which). Some clones in this sample may be carry-over from other donors' samples.

The chain joins TRBV20-1 to TRBJ2-1; either TRBD1 or TRBD2 may supply D (5 bases each). V dropped 1 base and J dropped 7 bases, with 20 bases sitting between them. CDR1 and CDR2 from the germline V gene are DFQATT and SNEGSKA (reference sequence). This CDR3 region has 16 residues. CDR3 in DNA: TGCAGTGCTAGAGCTTGGGGGTCTGAGGCCCGGAATGAGCAGTTCTTC. This gives the protein CSARAWGSEARNEQFF.

In this sample, this clone turned up a few times. CDR3 loop: CASSPRQGNYGYTF. As DNA, the CDR3 is TGCGCCAGCAGCCCCCGACAGGGTAACTATGGCTACACCTTC. The chain combines TRBV4-1 with TRBJ1-2; 7 bases agree with TRBD1. Unmatched junction bases numbered 3, after V lost 4 bases and J lost 1 base. CDR1 MGHRA and CDR2 YSYEKL come from the germline V gene. The CDR3 is 14 amino acids.

The table lists this clone with a few counts. V usage is TRBV28 and J usage is TRBJ2-7; the match to TRBD2 covers 10 bases. This CDR3 is built from 16 residues. The germline V gene has CDR1 MDHEN and CDR2 SYDVKM. V gave up 2 bases and J gave up 5 bases; unmatched junction bases: 9. The CDR3 nucleotides read TGTGCCAGCAGTTTAGTGGGTAGCGGGAGGTCCCACGAGCAGTACTTC. Its translation is CASSLVGSGRSHEQYF.

The chain is built from TRBV12-3 or TRBV12-4 and TRBJ2-1; a weak D match, TRBD1 (6 bases). The CDR3 extends over 14 amino acids. Trimming cost V 4 bases and J 5 bases, with 12 bases left between them. The CDR3 DNA sequence: TGTGCCAGCAGTTGGTACAGGGTAAACAATGAGCAGTTCTTC. This gives the protein CASSWYRVNNEQFF.

In its sample, this clone is medium-sized. The J gene is TRBJ1-6, the V gene TRBV20-1; possibly TRBD1 for D (5 bases). CDR1 DFQATT and CDR2 SNEGSKA come from the germline V gene (reference sequence). This CDR3 spans 15 amino acids. Trimming left V 6 bases short and J 5 bases short, with 17 bases between. The CDR3 DNA reads TGCAGTGCCCAGAGGGGAGGGTGGAATAATTCACCCCTCCACTTT. Residues: CSAQRGGWNNSPLHF.

This clone was observed at least ten times. The chain combines TRBV6-5 with TRBJ1-6; D unclear. V was trimmed by 2 bases and J by 10 bases, leaving 12 bases between them. There are 14 residues in the CDR3. The germline gives CDR1 MNHEY, CDR2 SVGAGI. As DNA, the CDR3 is TGTGCCAGCAGTTACGTGGGATCCAGCTCACCCCTCCACTTT. Protein product: CASSYVGSSSPLHF.

This clone has only a few counts. This rearrangement joins TRBV2 to TRBJ1-6, with a weak D call TRBD1 (5 bases). Trimming cost V 7 bases and J 6 bases, with 13 bases left between them. This CDR3 comprises 14 residues. CDR1 and CDR2 (germline): SNHLY, FYNNEI. CDR3 amino acids: CASMGDSLNSPLHF. CDR3 DNA: TGTGCCAGCATGGGTGACAGTCTTAATTCACCCCTCCACTTT.

This clone was detected ten times or more. The chain couples TRBV11-1 to TRBJ2-6, with 7 bases that match TRBD1. CDR3 length equals 19 residues. Trimming at V came to 6 bases and at J to 2 bases, leaving 16 bases not matched to a gene. Germline-derived CDR1 and CDR2 are SGHAT and FQDESV (reference sequence). The CDR3 DNA reads TGTGCCAGCAGAAATATAAGGGACAGTTTACGTCCTGGGGCCAACGTCCTGACTTTC. It specifies CASRNIRDSLRPGANVLTF.

Judged by abundance, this clone is medium-sized. The chain uses TRBV15 and TRBJ2-7; 7 bases agree with TRBD1. Germline V gives CDR1 LNHNV, CDR2 YYDKDF (reference sequence). The length of the CDR3 is 16 residues. Trimming cost V 7 bases and J 3 bases; bases outside gene matches: 15. The CDR3 protein is CATTPPHRGEDYEQYF. For the CDR3, the DNA is TGTGCCACCACTCCGCCTCACAGGGGCGAGGACTACGAGCAGTACTTC.

The rearrangement joins TRBV27 to TRBJ1-3; D unclear. CDR1 MNHEY and CDR2 SMNVEV come from the germline V gene (reference sequence). This CDR3 spans 14 amino acids. The V and J ends lost 6 bases and 0 bases respectively, with 9 bases between them. CDR3 DNA sequence: TGTGCCAGCAGACCATCCCGCTCTGGAAACACCATATATTTT. It is translated as CASRPSRSGNTIYF.

By its share, this clone is medium-sized. The J gene is TRBJ2-1, the V gene TRBV7-8; 7 positions match TRBD2. The germline CDR1 and CDR2 sequences are SGHVS and FQNEAQ. Unmatched junction bases numbered 7, after V lost 5 bases and J lost 0 bases. The CDR3 loop spans 16 amino acids. The CDR3 reads CASSRIAGGSYNEQFF. The CDR3 nucleotides are TGTGCCAGCAGCCGAATAGCGGGCGGCTCCTACAATGAGCAGTTCTTC.

V usage is TRBV7-9 and J usage is TRBJ2-7; 7 positions agree with TRBD2. Unmatched junction bases numbered 4, after V lost 4 bases and J lost 7 bases. This CDR3 comprises 12 residues. The germline gives CDR1 SEHNR, CDR2 FQNEAQ (reference sequence). CDR3 bases: TGTGCCAGCAGCTGGGAGGGTGGTGAGCAGTACTTC. This encodes CASSWEGGEQYF.

This clone was seen a few times. The chain links TRBV5-1 to TRBJ2-5; D is uncertain. Germline V gives CDR1 SGHRS, CDR2 YFSETQ. The CDR3 is 12 amino acids. V lost 2 bases, J lost 1 base, and 3 bases lay in between. CDR3 DNA sequence: TGCGCCAGCAGCTTATCCCAAGAGACCCAGTACTTC. Its protein is CASSLSQETQYF.

This chain joins TRBV6-1 and TRBJ2-4, with 7 bases identical to TRBD2. There are 17 residues in the CDR3. The germline gives CDR1 MNHNS, CDR2 SASEGT. V lost 5 bases and J lost 0; bases outside the gene matches: 10. In nucleotides, the CDR3 is TGTGCCAGCAGTAAAACCCCTAGCGGCCTAGCCAAAAACATTCAGTACTTC. It specifies CASSKTPSGLAKNIQYF.